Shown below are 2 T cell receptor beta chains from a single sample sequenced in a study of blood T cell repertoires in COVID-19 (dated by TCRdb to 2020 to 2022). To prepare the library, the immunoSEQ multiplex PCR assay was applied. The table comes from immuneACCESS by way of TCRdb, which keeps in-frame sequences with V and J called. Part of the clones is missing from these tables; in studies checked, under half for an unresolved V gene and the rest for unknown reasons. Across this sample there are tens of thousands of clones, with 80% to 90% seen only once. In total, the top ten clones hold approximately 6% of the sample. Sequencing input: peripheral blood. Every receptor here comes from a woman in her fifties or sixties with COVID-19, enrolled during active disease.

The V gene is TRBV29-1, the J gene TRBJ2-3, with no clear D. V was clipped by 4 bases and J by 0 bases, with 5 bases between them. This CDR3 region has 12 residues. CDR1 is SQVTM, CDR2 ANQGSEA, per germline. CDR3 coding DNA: TGCAGCGTTGTCCCTAGCACAGATACGCAGTATTTT. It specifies CSVVPSTDTQYF.

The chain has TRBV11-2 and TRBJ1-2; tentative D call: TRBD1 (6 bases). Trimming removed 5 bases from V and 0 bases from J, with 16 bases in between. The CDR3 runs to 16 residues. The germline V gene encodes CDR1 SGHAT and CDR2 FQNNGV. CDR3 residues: CASSPPGTRTNYGYTF. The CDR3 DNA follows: TGTGCCAGCAGCCCACCCGGGACACGCACTAACTATGGCTACACCTTC.